These 6 T cell receptor beta chains were all obtained from the same sample, sequenced in a study of T cell changes during pregnancy in multiple sclerosis. TCRdb's table, derived via immunoSEQ multiplex PCR, lists solely in-frame clones and lacks some. In the table there are roughly 40,000 clones, 92% of which are singletons. The starting material was CD4+ T cells from peripheral blood mononuclear cells, obtained before pregnancy. The receptors were gathered from a female donor with multiple sclerosis, enrolled in a pregnancy study.

V usage is TRBV7-2 and J usage is TRBJ2-7; 7 bases fit TRBD2. CDR1 SGHTA and CDR2 FQGNSA come from the germline V gene. The CDR3 runs 14 residues. With V trimmed by 9 bases and J by 6 bases, 14 bases remained unmatched. Here the CDR3 DNA reads TGTGCCAGGGGCGGGAGTTATTTAGGGTTCGAGCAGTACTTC. Translating it yields CARGGSYLGFEQYF.

This clone was recorded only once. This chain joins TRBV14 and TRBJ2-1; D may be TRBD2 (5 bases). CDR1 SGHDN and CDR2 FVKESK come from the germline V gene. This CDR3 has 13 residues. Deletions cut 0 bases from V and 9 bases from J, with 9 bases between. The CDR3: CASSQDTRSEQFF. CDR3 sequence (DNA): TGTGCCAGCAGCCAAGATACTAGAAGTGAGCAGTTCTTC.

The CDR3 sequence is CASSVSREGFSSYNEQFF. In nucleotides, the CDR3 is TGTGCCAGCAGCGTATCCAGGGAGGGTTTCTCTTCCTACAATGAGCAGTTCTTC. V gene TRBV9 combines with J gene TRBJ2-1, with 7 bases matching TRBD2. Germline values: CDR1 SGDLS, CDR2 YYNGEE. The CDR3 is made up of 18 amino acids. Trimming took 1 base from V and 1 from J; bases not matched to a gene: 11.

The chain links TRBV18 to TRBJ2-3; D gene uncertain. The CDR3 extends over 13 amino acids. V was pared by 5 bases and J by 1 base, with 7 bases between. Germline CDR1 and CDR2: KGHSH and LQKENI. The CDR3 nucleotides are TGTGCCAGCTCATCTCTTCGCACAGATACGCAGTATTTT. This gives the protein CASSSLRTDTQYF.

V usage is TRBV5-1 and J usage is TRBJ2-7, with D perhaps matching TRBD2 (6 bases). The CDR3 contains 15 residues. V lost 2 bases and J 0 bases, leaving 12 bases between the germline ends. Germline CDR1 is SGHRS and CDR2 is YFSETQ. CDR3 protein: CASSFRERVSYEQYF. DNA of the CDR3: TGCGCCAGCAGCTTCCGGGAGCGCGTCTCCTACGAGCAGTACTTC.

This chain links TRBV20-1 with TRBJ2-7; tentatively, D is TRBD1 (5 bases). V lost 4 bases to trimming and J lost 4 bases, with 8 bases between them. Germline V gene lookup returns CDR1 DFQATT and CDR2 SNEGSKA (reference sequence). There are 11 residues in the CDR3. The CDR3 bases are TGCAGTGCTATAAGACAGTACGAGCAGTACTTC. Translating it yields CSAIRQYEQYF.